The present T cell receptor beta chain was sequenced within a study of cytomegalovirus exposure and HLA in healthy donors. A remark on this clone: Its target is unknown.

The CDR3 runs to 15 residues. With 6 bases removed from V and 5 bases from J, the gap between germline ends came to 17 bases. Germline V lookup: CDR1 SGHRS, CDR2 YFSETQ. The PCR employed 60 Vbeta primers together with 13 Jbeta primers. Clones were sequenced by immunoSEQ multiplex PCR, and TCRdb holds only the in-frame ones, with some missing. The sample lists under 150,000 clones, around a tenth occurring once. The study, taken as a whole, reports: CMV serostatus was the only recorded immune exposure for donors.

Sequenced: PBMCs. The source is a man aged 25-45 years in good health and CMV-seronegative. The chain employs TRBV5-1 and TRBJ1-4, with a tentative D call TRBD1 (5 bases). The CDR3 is CASTPSGVGNEKLFF. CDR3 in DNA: TGCGCCAGCACCCCCTCGGGGGTAGGAAATGAAAAACTGTTTTTT.